These 8 T cell receptor beta chains originate from one sample sequenced in a study of cytomegalovirus exposure and HLA in healthy donors. The PCR ran on 60 Vbeta and 13 Jbeta primers. Some clones are missing from TCRdb's copy, which holds only in-frame ones; the method was immunoSEQ multiplex PCR. Here the sample spans some 76,000 clones, 78% being singletons. Sequences were obtained from PBMCs. The receptors were sampled from a woman in her thirties or forties in good health and CMV-seropositive.

This clone has more than one count but fewer than ten. V and J are TRBV18 and TRBJ1-1, with D possibly TRBD1 on 6 matching bases. Germline V CDR1 and CDR2: KGHSH, LQKENI. The CDR3 totals 16 residues. The germline V and J ends were trimmed by 2 bases and 1 base, with 14 bases remaining between them. Here the CDR3 DNA reads TGTGCCAGCTCACCAGGTCGCAGGGGTTGGAACACTGAAGCTTTCTTT. Protein: CASSPGRRGWNTEAFF. The entire variable domain, with the rest obtained from reference TRBV18 and TRBJ1-1, is as follows: NAGVMQNPRHLVRRRGQEARLRCSPMKGHSHVYWYRQLPEEGLKFMVYLQKENIIDESGMPKERFSAEFPKEGPSILRIQQVVRGDSAAYFCASSPGRRGWNTEAFFGQGTRLTVV.

The chain is built from TRBV5-1 and TRBJ2-5, with TRBD2 as a possible D gene (6 bases). V was cut by 4 bases and J by 6 bases, with 16 bases left in between. The CDR3 runs to 14 residues. Germline V gene lookup returns CDR1 SGHRS and CDR2 YFSETQ. The CDR3 DNA reads as TGCGCCAGCAGCGCGGGGACGGGTGGACAGACCCAGTACTTC. Protein: CASSAGTGGQTQYF. Based on the CDR3 plus reference TRBV5-1 and TRBJ2-5, the full variable domain is KAGVTQTPRYLIKTRGQQVTLSCSPISGHRSVSWYQQTPGQGLQFLFEYFSETQRNKGNFPGRFSGRQFSNSRSEMNVSTLELGDSALYLCASSAGTGGQTQYFGPGTRLLVL.

J is TRBJ1-1 and V is TRBV27, with unresolved D. Deletions cut 4 bases from V and 2 bases from J, with 8 bases between. This CDR3 is built from 13 residues. Germline CDR1 and CDR2: MNHEY and SMNVEV (reference sequence). The CDR3 DNA follows: TGTGCCAGCAGTTCCCGAGGAAACACTGAAGCTTTCTTT. Amino acid sequence: CASSSRGNTEAFF.

The V gene is TRBV6-6, the J gene TRBJ1-2; D gene uncertain. V lost 6 bases and J lost 4, with 9 bases in between. Germline V lookup: CDR1 MNHNY, CDR2 SVGAGI (reference sequence). This CDR3 has 12 amino acids. CDR3 protein: CASRMGPYGYTF. The CDR3, as DNA: TGTGCCAGCAGAATGGGCCCCTATGGCTACACCTTC.

The gene calls are TRBV19 and TRBJ2-7; 11 bases are a match to TRBD1. The CDR3 length is 15 residues. The trim removed 3 bases at V and 5 bases at J, leaving 6 bases unmatched. CDR1 is LNHDA, CDR2 SQIVND, per germline (reference sequence). The CDR3 reads CASSIVGQGGHEQYF. CDR3 in DNA: TGTGCCAGTAGTATCGTGGGACAGGGGGGACACGAGCAGTACTTC.

The chain combines TRBV25-1 with TRBJ2-3; perhaps TRBD1 as D (6 bases). The CDR3 has 14 residues. The V and J ends lost 6 bases and 0 bases respectively, with 10 bases between them. Germline lookup yields CDR1 MGHDK and CDR2 SYGVNS. CDR3 sequence: CASRGGDSTDTQYF. The CDR3, as DNA: TGTGCCAGCAGAGGGGGTGATAGCACAGATACGCAGTATTTT.

The chain recombines TRBV5-1 with TRBJ1-4; D may be TRBD1 (5 bases). V dropped 0 bases and J dropped 8 bases, with 8 bases sitting between them. The CDR3 runs 13 residues. From germline, CDR1 is SGHRS and CDR2 YFSETQ. The CDR3 coding sequence is TGCGCCAGCAGCTTGGAACAGGCAGAAAAACTGTTTTTT. Its translation is CASSLEQAEKLFF.

The chain combines TRBV28 with TRBJ1-2; D remains ambiguous. Germline V gives CDR1 MDHEN, CDR2 SYDVKM. CDR3 length equals 14 residues. V was cut by 2 bases and J by 0 bases, with 7 bases left in between. For the CDR3, the DNA is TGTGCCAGCAGTTTAGAGATTGCTAACTATGGCTACACCTTC. This sequence encodes CASSLEIANYGYTF.